Included here is one T cell receptor beta chain sequence, with context. Antigen unknown. The sample comes from a study of cytomegalovirus exposure and HLA in healthy donors. The PCR used 60 Vbeta and 13 Jbeta primers. Clones were read by immunoSEQ multiplex PCR, and TCRdb kept only the in-frame ones, dropping some. The data contain about 98,000 clones, about 81% of them singletons. Study conclusions and caveats: For cytomegalovirus status, the classifier reportedly gave diagnoses with high specificity and sensitivity. A later analysis showed that HLA-associated TCR beta chains had undergone more clonal expansion than equally common others.

The V end lost 5 bases, the J end lost 5 bases, and 14 bases lay between the germline ends. CDR1 and CDR2 from the germline V gene are SNHLY and FYNNEI. CDR3 length equals 14 residues. V is TRBV2 and J is TRBJ2-3; D is uncertain. Sequences were obtained from PBMCs. The receptor comes from a man aged 35-49 years in good health and CMV-seronegative. The DNA of the CDR3 is TGTGCCAGCAGTCTAGACGGCAGCCTAGATACGCAGTATTTT. Translated: CASSLDGSLDTQYF.